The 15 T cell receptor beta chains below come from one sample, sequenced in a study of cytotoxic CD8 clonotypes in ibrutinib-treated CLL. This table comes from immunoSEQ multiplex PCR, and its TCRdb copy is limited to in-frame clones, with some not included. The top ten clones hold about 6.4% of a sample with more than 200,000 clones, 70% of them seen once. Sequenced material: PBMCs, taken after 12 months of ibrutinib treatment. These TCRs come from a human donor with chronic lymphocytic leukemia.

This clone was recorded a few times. CDR3 region: CASSVSRGGNYGYTF. CDR3 bases: TGTGCCAGCAGCGTATCCCGAGGCGGTAACTATGGCTACACCTTC. The rearrangement links TRBV9 to TRBJ1-2; D is unclear. This CDR3 contains 15 residues. CDR1 and CDR2 from the germline V gene are SGDLS and YYNGEE. Trimming removed 1 base from V and 1 base from J, with 11 bases in between.

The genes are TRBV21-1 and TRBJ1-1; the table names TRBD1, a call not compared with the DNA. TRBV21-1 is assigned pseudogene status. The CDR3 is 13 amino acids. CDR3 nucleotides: TGTGCCAGCAGCTTCGGACAGGATATTGAAGCTTTCTTT. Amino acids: CASSFGQDIEAFF.

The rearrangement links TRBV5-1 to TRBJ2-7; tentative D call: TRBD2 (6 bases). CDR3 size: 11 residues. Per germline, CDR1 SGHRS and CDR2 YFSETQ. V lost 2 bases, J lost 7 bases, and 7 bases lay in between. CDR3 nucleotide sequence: TGCGCCAGCAGCTTCGGGGGTGAGCAGTACTTC. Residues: CASSFGGEQYF.

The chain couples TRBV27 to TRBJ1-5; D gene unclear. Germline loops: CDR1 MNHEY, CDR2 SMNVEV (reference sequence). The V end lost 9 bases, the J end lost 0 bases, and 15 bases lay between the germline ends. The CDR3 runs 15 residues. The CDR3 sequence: CARRLGGYSNQPQHF. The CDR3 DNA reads TGTGCCAGACGACTCGGCGGTTATAGCAATCAGCCCCAGCATTTT.

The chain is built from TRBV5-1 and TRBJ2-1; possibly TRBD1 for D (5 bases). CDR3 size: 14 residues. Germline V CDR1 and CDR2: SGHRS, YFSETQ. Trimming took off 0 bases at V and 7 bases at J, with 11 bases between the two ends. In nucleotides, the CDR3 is TGCGCCAGCAGCTTGGGACAGTCTGCAAATGAGCAGTTCTTC. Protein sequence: CASSLGQSANEQFF.

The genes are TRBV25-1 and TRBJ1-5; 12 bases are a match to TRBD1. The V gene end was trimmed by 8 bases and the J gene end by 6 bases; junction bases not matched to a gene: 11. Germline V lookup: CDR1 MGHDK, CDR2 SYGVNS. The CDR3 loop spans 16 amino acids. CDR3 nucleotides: TGTGCCAGCTCAAACGGGACAGGGGGCAATTGTCAGCCCCAGCATTTT. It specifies CASSNGTGGNCQPQHF.

Here the CDR3 DNA reads TGTGCCAGCAGCTCGGCCCTACCGGGCGAGCAGTACTTC. As protein: CASSSALPGEQYF. This chain joins TRBV7-9 and TRBJ2-7, with D uncertain. CDR1 SEHNR and CDR2 FQNEAQ come from the germline V gene (reference sequence). Trimming left V 4 bases short and J 6 bases short, with 13 bases between. The length of the CDR3 is 13 residues. Full variable domain (remainder filled in from reference TRBV7-9 and TRBJ2-7): DTGVSQNPRHKITKRGQNVTFRCDPISEHNRLYWYRQTLGQGPEFLTYFQNEAQLEKSRLLSDRFSAERPKGSFSTLEIQRTEQGDSAMYLCASSSALPGEQYFGPGTRLTVT.

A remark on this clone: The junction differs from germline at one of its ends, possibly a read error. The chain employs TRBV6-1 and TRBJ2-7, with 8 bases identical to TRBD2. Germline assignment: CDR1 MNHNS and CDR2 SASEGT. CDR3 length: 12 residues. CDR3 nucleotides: TGTGCCAGCAGTACCTGGAAGGAGACTAGCGACTTC. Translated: CASSTWKETSDF.

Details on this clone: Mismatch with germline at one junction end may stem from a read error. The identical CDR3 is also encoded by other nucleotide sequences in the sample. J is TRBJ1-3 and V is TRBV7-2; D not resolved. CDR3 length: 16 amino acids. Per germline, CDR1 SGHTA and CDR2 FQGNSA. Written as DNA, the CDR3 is TGTGCCAGTAGCTTAGGGTCCCGGATCTCTGGAAACACCATATATTTT. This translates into CASSLGSRISGNTIYF.

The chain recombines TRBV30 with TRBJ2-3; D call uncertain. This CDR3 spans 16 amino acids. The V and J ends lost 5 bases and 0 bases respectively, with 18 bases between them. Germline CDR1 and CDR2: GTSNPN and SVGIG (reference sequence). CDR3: CAWAPFGGLSTDTQYF. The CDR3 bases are TGTGCCTGGGCCCCGTTTGGCGGTTTAAGCACAGATACGCAGTATTTT.

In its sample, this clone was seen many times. The CDR3 DNA reads TGCGCCAGCAGCCCGTCGACAGGGAGGGGAGAGACCCAGTACTTC. It encodes CASSPSTGRGETQYF. The rearrangement joins TRBV5-1 to TRBJ2-5; D may correspond to TRBD1 or TRBD2 (7 bases each). CDR1 SGHRS and CDR2 YFSETQ come from the germline V gene. The CDR3 is 15 residues long. Deletions cut 4 bases from V and 4 bases from J, with 17 bases between. The full variable domain, rest sourced from reference TRBV5-1 and TRBJ2-5, is KAGVTQTPRYLIKTRGQQVTLSCSPISGHRSVSWYQQTPGQGLQFLFEYFSETQRNKGNFPGRFSGRQFSNSRSEMNVSTLELGDSALYLCASSPSTGRGETQYFGPGTRLLVL.

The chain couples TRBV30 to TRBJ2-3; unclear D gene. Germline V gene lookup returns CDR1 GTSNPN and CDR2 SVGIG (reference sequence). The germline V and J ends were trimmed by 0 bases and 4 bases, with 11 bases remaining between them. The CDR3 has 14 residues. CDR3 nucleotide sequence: TGTGCCTGGAGTGTATCCCGTCTCGCAGATACGCAGTATTTT. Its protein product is CAWSVSRLADTQYF.

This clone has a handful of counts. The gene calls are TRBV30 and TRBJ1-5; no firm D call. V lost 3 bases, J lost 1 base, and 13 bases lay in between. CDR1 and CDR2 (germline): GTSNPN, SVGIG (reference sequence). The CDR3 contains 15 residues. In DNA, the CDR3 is TGTGCCTGGAGACTCCCGGCAGCCAGCAATCAGCCCCAGCATTTT. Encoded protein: CAWRLPAASNQPQHF.

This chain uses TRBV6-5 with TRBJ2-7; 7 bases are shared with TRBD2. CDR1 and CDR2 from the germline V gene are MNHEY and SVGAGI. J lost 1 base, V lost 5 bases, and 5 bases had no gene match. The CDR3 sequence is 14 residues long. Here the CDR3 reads CASSRRGESYEQYF. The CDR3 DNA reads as TGTGCCAGCAGTCGACGGGGGGAGTCCTACGAGCAGTACTTC.

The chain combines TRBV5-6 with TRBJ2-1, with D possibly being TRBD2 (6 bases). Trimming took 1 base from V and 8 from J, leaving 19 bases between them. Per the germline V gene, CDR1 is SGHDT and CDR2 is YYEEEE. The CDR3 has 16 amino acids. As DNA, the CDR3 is TGTGCCAGCAGCTTGATCGGGGGACCCCTCGGGGATGAGCAGTTCTTC. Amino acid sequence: CASSLIGGPLGDEQFF.